This T cell receptor (beta chain) was found in a study of blood T cell repertoires in COVID-19. Across the study: The United States, Italy and Spain were the sources of the acute and convalescent COVID-19 samples. The cDNA or gDNA used as material had been derived from T cells, B-cell-depleted T cells, or PBMCs.

The ends lost 0 bases at V and 6 bases at J; junction bases unmatched: 10. Per germline, CDR1 SGHTA and CDR2 FQGNSA. This CDR3 comprises 17 residues. Authors' processing steps: Amplification from reference gene primers served as the basis for estimated nucleated cell counts. Method: immunoSEQ multiplex PCR; TCRdb's copy keeps in-frame clones and lacks some. That table supplies the V and J calls and clone size; D and trimming were determined from the DNA. The sample lists about 200,000 clones, roughly 88% seen once, with 6.2% in the top ten. The specimen was peripheral blood. The chain recombines TRBV7-2 with TRBJ1-3; 8 bases fit TRBD1. The sequence was collected from a middle-aged woman who had recovered from COVID-19. CDR3 DNA sequence: TGTGCCAGCAGCTTAGCACCTGGACAGGGTGTAGAAAACACCATATATTTT. Amino acid sequence: CASSLAPGQGVENTIYF.